This T cell receptor beta chain emerged from a study of somatic mutations in cytotoxic T cells in rheumatoid arthritis. Study in general: Blood (approximately 30 ml EDTA) from each patient was taken right after diagnosis, before any treatment. Study-wide findings and caveats: Between rheumatoid arthritis patients and age-matched healthy controls, CD8+ T-cell clonality showed no significant difference.

Data came from immunoSEQ multiplex PCR; TCRdb stores just in-frame clones and leaves some out. There are over 15,000 clones in the sample; more than 60% occur only once, and under 5.5% lies in the top ten. Germline V gene lookup returns CDR1 MNHEY and CDR2 SVGAGI. The CDR3 covers 13 residues. V dropped 3 bases and J dropped 2; count of bases not matched to a gene: 0. Comment on this clone: As yet, its antigen is unknown.

The source is an adult with rheumatoid arthritis. Sequencing was performed on CD8+ T cells sorted from blood. The chain joins TRBV6-5 to TRBJ2-7, with 8 bases identical to TRBD2. CDR3 in amino acids: CASSYSGTYEQYF. DNA for the CDR3: TGTGCCAGCAGTTATAGCGGGACCTACGAGCAGTACTTC.